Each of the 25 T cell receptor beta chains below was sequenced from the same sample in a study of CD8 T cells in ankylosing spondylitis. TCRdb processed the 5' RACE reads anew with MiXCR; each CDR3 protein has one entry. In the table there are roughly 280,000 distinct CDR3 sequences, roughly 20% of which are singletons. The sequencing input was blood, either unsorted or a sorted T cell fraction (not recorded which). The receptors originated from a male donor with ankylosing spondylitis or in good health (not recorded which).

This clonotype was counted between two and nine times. The CDR3 sequence: CASSLGVGTEETQYF. The CDR3 bases are TGCGCCAGCAGCTTGGGGGTAGGGACAGAAGAGACCCAGTACTTC. The J gene is TRBJ2-5, the V gene TRBV5-1; 7 nucleotides match TRBD1. Germline V gene data show CDR1 as SGHRS and CDR2 as YFSETQ. V dropped 0 bases and J dropped 3; count of bases not matched to a gene: 5. The CDR3 consists of 15 residues.

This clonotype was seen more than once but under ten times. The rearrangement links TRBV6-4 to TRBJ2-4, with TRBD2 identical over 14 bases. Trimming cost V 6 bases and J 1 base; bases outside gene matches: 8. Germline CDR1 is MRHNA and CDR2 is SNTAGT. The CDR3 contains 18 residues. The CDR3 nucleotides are TGTGCCAGCAGACGACTAGCGGGAGGGCCGATGGCCAAAAACATTCAGTACTTC. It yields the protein CASRRLAGGPMAKNIQYF.

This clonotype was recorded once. CDR3 coding DNA: TGCAGCGCAGTGGAGTATAATTCACCCCTCCACTTT. This sequence encodes CSAVEYNSPLHF. The chain carries TRBV20-1 and TRBJ1-6, with D unclear. CDR3 length: 12 residues. The germline V gene has CDR1 DFQATT and CDR2 SNEGSKA (reference sequence).

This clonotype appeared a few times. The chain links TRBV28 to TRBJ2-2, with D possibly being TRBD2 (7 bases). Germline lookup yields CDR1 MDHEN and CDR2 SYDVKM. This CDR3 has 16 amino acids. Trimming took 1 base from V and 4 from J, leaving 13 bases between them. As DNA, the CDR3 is TGTGCCAGCAGTTTATCGGGGGGCGCGGGCACCGGGGAGCTGTTTTTT. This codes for CASSLSGGAGTGELFF.

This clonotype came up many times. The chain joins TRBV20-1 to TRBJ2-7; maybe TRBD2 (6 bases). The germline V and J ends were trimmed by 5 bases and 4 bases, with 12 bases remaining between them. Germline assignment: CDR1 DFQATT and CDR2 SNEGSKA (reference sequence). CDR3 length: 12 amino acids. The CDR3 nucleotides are TGCAGTGCTTCGCAGGGACTTTACGAGCAGTACGTC. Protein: CSASQGLYEQYV.

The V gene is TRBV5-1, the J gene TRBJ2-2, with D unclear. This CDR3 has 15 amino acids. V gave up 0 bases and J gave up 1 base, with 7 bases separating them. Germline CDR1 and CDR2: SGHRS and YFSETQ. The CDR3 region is CASSLGAGNTGELFF. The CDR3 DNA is TGCGCCAGCAGCTTGGGGGCAGGGAACACCGGGGAGCTGTTTTTT.

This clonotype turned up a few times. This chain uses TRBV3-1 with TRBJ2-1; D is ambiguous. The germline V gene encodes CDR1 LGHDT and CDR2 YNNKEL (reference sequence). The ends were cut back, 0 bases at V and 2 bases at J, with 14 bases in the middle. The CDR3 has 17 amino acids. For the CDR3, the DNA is TGTGCCAGCAGCCAAGACGTACAAGCCGCCACCTACAATGAGCAGTTCTTC. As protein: CASSQDVQAATYNEQFF.

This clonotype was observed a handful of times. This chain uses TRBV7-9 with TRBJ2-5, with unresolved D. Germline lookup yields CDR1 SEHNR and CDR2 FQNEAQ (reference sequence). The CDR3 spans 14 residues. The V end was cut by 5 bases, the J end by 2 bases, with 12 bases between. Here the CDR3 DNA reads TGTGCCAGCAGCCCTACTGGGGTTCAAGAGACCCAGTACTTC. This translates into CASSPTGVQETQYF.

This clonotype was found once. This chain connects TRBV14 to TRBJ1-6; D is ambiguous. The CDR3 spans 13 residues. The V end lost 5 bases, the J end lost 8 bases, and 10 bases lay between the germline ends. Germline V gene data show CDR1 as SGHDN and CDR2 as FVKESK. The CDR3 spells CASSYRADSPLHF. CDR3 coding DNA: TGTGCCAGCAGCTATAGAGCAGATTCACCCCTCCACTTT.

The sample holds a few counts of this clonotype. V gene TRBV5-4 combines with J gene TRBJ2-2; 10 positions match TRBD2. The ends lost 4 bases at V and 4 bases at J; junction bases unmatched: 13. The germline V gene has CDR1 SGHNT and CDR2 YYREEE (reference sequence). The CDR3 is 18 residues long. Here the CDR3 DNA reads TGTGCCAGCAGCGACCGGACTAGCGGCCCCTCGACCACCGGGGAGCTGTTTTTT. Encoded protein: CASSDRTSGPSTTGELFF.

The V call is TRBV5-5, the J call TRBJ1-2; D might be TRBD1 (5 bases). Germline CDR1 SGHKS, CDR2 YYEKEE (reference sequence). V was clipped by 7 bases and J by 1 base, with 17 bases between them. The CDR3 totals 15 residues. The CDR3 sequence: CASGVQVLLNYGYTF. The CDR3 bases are TGTGCCAGCGGGGTACAGGTTCTACTTAACTATGGCTACACCTTC.

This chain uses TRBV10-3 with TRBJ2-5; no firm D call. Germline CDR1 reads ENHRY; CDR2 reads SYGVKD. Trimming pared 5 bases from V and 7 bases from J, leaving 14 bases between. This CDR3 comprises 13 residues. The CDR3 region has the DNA TGTGCCATCAGTAACGACCCAGGTGTGACCCAGTACTTC. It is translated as CAISNDPGVTQYF.

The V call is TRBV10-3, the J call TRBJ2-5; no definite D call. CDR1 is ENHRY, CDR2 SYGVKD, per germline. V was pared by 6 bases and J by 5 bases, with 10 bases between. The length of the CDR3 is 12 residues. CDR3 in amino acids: CAIRVKGETQYF. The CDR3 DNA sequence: TGTGCCATCAGAGTTAAGGGCGAGACCCAGTACTTC.

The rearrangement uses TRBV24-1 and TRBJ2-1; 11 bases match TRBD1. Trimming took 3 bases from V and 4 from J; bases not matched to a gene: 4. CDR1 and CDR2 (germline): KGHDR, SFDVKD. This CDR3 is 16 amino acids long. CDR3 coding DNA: TGTGCCACCAGTGATCGGACAGGGGGCCTTTACAATGAGCAGTTCTTC. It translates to CATSDRTGGLYNEQFF.

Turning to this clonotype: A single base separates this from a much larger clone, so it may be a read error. The CDR3 spells CASTFIAGAFSYNEQFF. The CDR3 DNA follows: TGTGCCAGCACTTTCATAGCGGGGGCCTTCTCCTACAATGAGCAGTTCTTC. The J gene is TRBJ2-1, the V gene TRBV12-3 or TRBV12-4, with TRBD2 matching over 9 bases. The trim removed 7 bases at V and 0 bases at J, leaving 10 bases unmatched. The CDR3 loop spans 17 amino acids.

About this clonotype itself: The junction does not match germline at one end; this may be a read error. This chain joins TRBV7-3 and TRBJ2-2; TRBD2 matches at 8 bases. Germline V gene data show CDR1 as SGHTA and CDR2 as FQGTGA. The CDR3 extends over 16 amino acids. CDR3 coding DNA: TGTGCCAGCAGCTTAAACGGGGGGGCTAACACCGAGGAGCTGTTTTTT. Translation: CASSLNGGANTEELFF.

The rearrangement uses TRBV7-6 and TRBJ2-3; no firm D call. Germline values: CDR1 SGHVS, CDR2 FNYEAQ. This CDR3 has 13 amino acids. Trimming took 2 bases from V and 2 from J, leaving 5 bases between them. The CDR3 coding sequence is TGTGCCAGCAGCTTAATCGTCACAGATACGCAGTATTTT. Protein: CASSLIVTDTQYF.

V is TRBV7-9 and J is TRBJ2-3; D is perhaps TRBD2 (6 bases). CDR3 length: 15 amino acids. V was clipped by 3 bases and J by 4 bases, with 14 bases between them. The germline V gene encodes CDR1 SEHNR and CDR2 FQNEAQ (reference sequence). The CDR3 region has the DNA TGTGCCAGCAGCTTCGGGGAGGAAGGCGCAGATACGCAGTATTTT. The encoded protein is CASSFGEEGADTQYF.

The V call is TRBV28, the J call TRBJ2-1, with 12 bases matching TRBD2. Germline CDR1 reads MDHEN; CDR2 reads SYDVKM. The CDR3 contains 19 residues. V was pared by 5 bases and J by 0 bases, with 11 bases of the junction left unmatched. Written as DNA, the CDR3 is TGTGCCAGCAGTCCATCCCGGACTAGCGGGACGAGCTCCTACAATGAGCAGTTCTTC. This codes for CASSPSRTSGTSSYNEQFF.

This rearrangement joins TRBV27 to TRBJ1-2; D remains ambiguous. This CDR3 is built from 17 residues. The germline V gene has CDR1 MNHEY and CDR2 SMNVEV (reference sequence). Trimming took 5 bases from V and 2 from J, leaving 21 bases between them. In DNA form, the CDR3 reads TGTGCCAGCAGTCCAGGAGCGGGAAGCGGGATAAACTATGGCTACACCTTC. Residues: CASSPGAGSGINYGYTF.

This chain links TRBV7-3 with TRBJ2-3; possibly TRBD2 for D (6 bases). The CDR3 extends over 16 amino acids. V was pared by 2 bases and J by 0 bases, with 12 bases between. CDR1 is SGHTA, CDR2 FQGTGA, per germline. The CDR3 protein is CASSLGIGGSTDTQYF. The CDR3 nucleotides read TGTGCCAGCAGCTTAGGGATAGGAGGGAGCACAGATACGCAGTATTTT.

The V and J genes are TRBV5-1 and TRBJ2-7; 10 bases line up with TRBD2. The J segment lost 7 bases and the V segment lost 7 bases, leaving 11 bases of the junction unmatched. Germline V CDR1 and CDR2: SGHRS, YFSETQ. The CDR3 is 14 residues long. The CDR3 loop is CASATGAGGQEQYV. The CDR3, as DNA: TGCGCCAGCGCCACCGGAGCGGGGGGGCAGGAGCAGTACGTC.

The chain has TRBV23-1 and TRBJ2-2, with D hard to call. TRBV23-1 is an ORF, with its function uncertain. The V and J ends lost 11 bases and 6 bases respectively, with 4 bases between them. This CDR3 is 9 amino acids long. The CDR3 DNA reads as TGCGCCTCCCCCGGGGAGCTGTTTTTT. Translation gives CASPGELFF.

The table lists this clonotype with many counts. The DNA of the CDR3 is TGCAGTGCTAGACTAGCGGGAGGGCACACCGGGGAGCTGTTTTTT. Protein product: CSARLAGGHTGELFF. The chain links TRBV20-1 to TRBJ2-2; 12 bases fit TRBD2. From germline, CDR1 is DFQATT and CDR2 SNEGSKA (reference sequence). This CDR3 has 15 residues. Trimming cost V 2 bases and J 3 bases; bases outside gene matches: 1.

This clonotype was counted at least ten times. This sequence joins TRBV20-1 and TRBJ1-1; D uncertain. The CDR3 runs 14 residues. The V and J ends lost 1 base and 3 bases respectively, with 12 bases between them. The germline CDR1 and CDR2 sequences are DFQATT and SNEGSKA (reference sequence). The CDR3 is CSARVATHHTEAFF. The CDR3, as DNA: TGCAGTGCTAGAGTGGCGACACACCACACTGAAGCTTTCTTT.